A single sample gave rise to the 29 T cell receptor beta chains below, sequenced in a study of blood T cell repertoires in COVID-19. Data came from immunoSEQ multiplex PCR; TCRdb stores just in-frame clones and leaves some out. Among over 60,000 clones listed, roughly 90% were seen once. Material for sequencing was peripheral blood. Every receptor here comes from a woman of 80 years or more with active or convalescent COVID-19.

This clone was counted once. The chain carries TRBV5-4 and TRBJ1-2; D perhaps matches TRBD1 (5 bases). This CDR3 region has 14 residues. Deletions cut 5 bases from V and 8 bases from J, with 19 bases between. Germline V CDR1 and CDR2: SGHNT, YYREEE (reference sequence). The CDR3 region has the DNA TGTGCCAGCAGTCCTCTTGGGGGGGGTAAAGGCTACACCTTC. Protein sequence: CASSPLGGGKGYTF.

The chain recombines TRBV19 with TRBJ2-3, with 7 nucleotides matching TRBD2. The CDR3 consists of 17 residues. Germline values: CDR1 LNHDA, CDR2 SQIVND (reference sequence). Losses at the gene ends were 5 bases for V and 2 bases for J; bases not matched to a gene: 13. The CDR3 spells CASSPTRGGGSTDTQYF. The CDR3 DNA is TGTGCCAGTAGTCCAACGCGGGGCGGGGGTTCCACAGATACGCAGTATTTT.

The V and J genes are TRBV4-1 and TRBJ1-2; 11 nucleotides agree with TRBD1. The V gene's germline CDR1 is MGHRA and CDR2 YSYEKL. V was clipped by 4 bases and J by 8 bases; unmatched bases: 9. The CDR3 runs 15 residues. The CDR3 loop reads CASSRPGTGGGGYTF. The CDR3 DNA follows: TGCGCCAGCAGCCGCCCCGGGACAGGGGGTGGCGGCTACACCTTC.

The CDR3 DNA is TGTGCCAGCAGCCAAGAGGACAGGGGCGAAGAGCAGTACTTC. This sequence encodes CASSQEDRGEEQYF. The V and J genes are TRBV3-1 (or the pseudogene TRBV3-2) and TRBJ2-7; 9 positions match TRBD1. The CDR3 is made up of 14 amino acids. Germline V gene sequence: CDR1 LGHDT, CDR2 YNNKEL (reference sequence). The ends lost 0 bases at V and 7 bases at J; junction bases unmatched: 4.

V and J are TRBV10-1 and TRBJ1-3; 9 nucleotides align to TRBD1. The germline CDR1 and CDR2 sequences are WNHNN and SYGVQD (reference sequence). V dropped 1 base and J dropped 6; count of bases not matched to a gene: 13. The CDR3 is 18 amino acids. In nucleotides, the CDR3 is TGCGCCAGCAGTGAGTTCTACAGGGGGCGAAAATTGTTAAACACCATATATTTT. This codes for CASSEFYRGRKLLNTIYF.

A single count supports this clone. The chain has TRBV7-6 and TRBJ1-6, with D possibly being TRBD1 (5 bases). V gave up 2 bases and J gave up 13 bases, with 12 bases separating them. The CDR3 consists of 13 residues. CDR1 and CDR2 (germline): SGHVS, FNYEAQ. The chain's CDR3 is CASSLIRGDPLHF. CDR3 nucleotide sequence: TGTGCCAGCAGCTTAATCCGGGGGGATCCCCTCCACTTT.

The V gene is TRBV24-1, the J gene TRBJ1-5; D call uncertain. The CDR3 consists of 15 residues. CDR1 is KGHDR and CDR2 is SFDVKD in the germline V gene. V lost 4 bases and J lost 1, with 10 bases in between. Here the CDR3 reads CATSDGGRSNQPQHF. The CDR3 DNA is TGTGCCACCAGTGACGGAGGTCGGAGCAATCAGCCCCAGCATTTT.

The genes are TRBV12-3 or TRBV12-4 and TRBJ1-4; TRBD1 matches 7 bases. The CDR3 totals 12 residues. V trimming: 8 bases; J trimming: 8 bases; junction bases outside the gene matches: 5. The CDR3 DNA reads as TGTGCCAGCGGACACAGGGGAGAAAAACTGTTTTTT. Translating it yields CASGHRGEKLFF.

This chain joins TRBV7-8 and TRBJ1-5; D call uncertain. Germline V gene lookup returns CDR1 SGHVS and CDR2 FQNEAQ. The CDR3 runs to 16 residues. V dropped 3 bases and J dropped 6 bases, with 18 bases sitting between them. The CDR3 nucleotides read TGTGCCAGCAGCTTGGGAGACTTCTCACGGCGTCAGCCCCAGCATTTT. This codes for CASSLGDFSRRQPQHF.

The chain carries TRBV29-1 and TRBJ2-7; no clear D gene. Germline V gene lookup returns CDR1 SQVTM and CDR2 ANQGSEA. V lost 5 bases and J 1 base, leaving 12 bases between the germline ends. The length of the CDR3 is 13 residues. The CDR3 spells CSVSGFHSYEQYF. CDR3 coding DNA: TGCAGCGTTTCCGGGTTCCATTCCTACGAGCAGTACTTC.

The chain is built from TRBV5-5 and TRBJ2-7, with unresolved D. Germline V gene data show CDR1 as SGHKS and CDR2 as YYEKEE (reference sequence). The germline V and J ends were trimmed by 2 bases and 6 bases, with 9 bases remaining between them. The CDR3 has 12 amino acids. The CDR3, as DNA: TGTGCCAGCAGCTTAAACCGCGGCGAGCAGTACTTC. Protein sequence: CASSLNRGEQYF.

This clone was detected only once. The chain joins TRBV6-5 to TRBJ1-2; 8 positions match TRBD1. J lost 4 bases, V lost 6 bases, and 7 bases had no gene match. CDR3 length equals 14 residues. CDR1 is MNHEY and CDR2 is SVGAGI in the germline V gene. The CDR3 DNA reads TGTGCCAGCAGCCAGGGACAGGCTCCCTATGGCTACACCTTC. Translation: CASSQGQAPYGYTF.

The J gene is TRBJ1-6, the V gene TRBV21-1; the table's D call, TRBD1, was not checked against the DNA. TRBV21-1 is a known pseudogene. The CDR3 contains 14 residues. The CDR3 DNA is TGTGCCAGCAGCAATGAGACAGGGGGCGCGATCCTCCACTTT. This codes for CASSNETGGAILHF.

The chain is built from TRBV5-1 and TRBJ2-7; TRBD2 aligns across 11 bases. J lost 6 bases, V lost 2 bases, and 7 bases had no gene match. Germline V gene data show CDR1 as SGHRS and CDR2 as YFSETQ. This CDR3 region has 15 residues. DNA of the CDR3: TGCGCCAGCAGCTTAGGGACTAGCGGTGTAGGCGAGCAGTACTTC. Translated, it gives CASSLGTSGVGEQYF. The complete variable domain, with remaining parts taken from reference TRBV5-1 and TRBJ2-7, reads KAGVTQTPRYLIKTRGQQVTLSCSPISGHRSVSWYQQTPGQGLQFLFEYFSETQRNKGNFPGRFSGRQFSNSRSEMNVSTLELGDSALYLCASSLGTSGVGEQYFGPGTRLTVT.

The chain uses TRBV18 and TRBJ1-5, with D possibly being TRBD1 (6 bases). This CDR3 spans 15 amino acids. The V end was cut by 3 bases, the J end by 8 bases, with 17 bases between. CDR1 is KGHSH, CDR2 LQKENI, per germline. The CDR3 loop is CASSPIGAGAEPQHF. As DNA, the CDR3 is TGTGCCAGCTCACCGATCGGGGCGGGGGCAGAGCCCCAGCATTTT.

The chain has TRBV2 and TRBJ2-7; possible D gene TRBD2, 6 bases. This CDR3 has 14 amino acids. Trimming cost V 6 bases and J 2 bases, with 14 bases left between them. The germline V gene encodes CDR1 SNHLY and CDR2 FYNNEI. Here the CDR3 DNA reads TGTGCCAGCAGGGAGACCGGGACTCCCTACGAGCAGTACTTC. Translated, it gives CASRETGTPYEQYF.

The chain recombines TRBV6-5 with TRBJ2-1, with a tentative D call TRBD1 (5 bases). The CDR3 extends over 14 amino acids. Germline V gene sequence: CDR1 MNHEY, CDR2 SVGAGI. V was trimmed by 10 bases and J by 0 bases, leaving 13 bases between them. CDR3 bases: TGTGCCACTGACAGCTACAACTCCTACAATGAGCAGTTCTTC. Translation: CATDSYNSYNEQFF.

A single count supports this clone. This CDR3 reads CASSDFPRGVGYTF. Written as DNA, the CDR3 is TGTGCCAGCAGTGATTTCCCCAGGGGGGTAGGCTACACCTTC. The chain couples TRBV25-1 to TRBJ1-2; 7 bases are shared with TRBD1. Per germline, CDR1 MGHDK and CDR2 SYGVNS. Trimming took 3 bases from V and 8 from J; bases not matched to a gene: 9. CDR3 size: 14 residues.

The rearrangement links TRBV20-1 to TRBJ1-2; D is unclear. Germline V gene data show CDR1 as DFQATT and CDR2 as SNEGSKA (reference sequence). Trimming took 3 bases from V and 5 from J, leaving 7 bases between them. This CDR3 has 11 residues. CDR3 loop: CSAREFYGYTF. The CDR3 DNA is TGCAGTGCTAGGGAGTTTTATGGCTACACCTTC.

V and J are TRBV4-3 and TRBJ2-7; D may be TRBD2 (6 bases). Germline V CDR1 and CDR2: LGHNA, YSLEER. V was pared by 2 bases and J by 4 bases, with 15 bases between. The length of the CDR3 is 15 residues. Here the CDR3 DNA reads TGCGCCAGCAGCCAATCAACCGGGACTGGATACGAGCAGTACTTC. Amino acid sequence: CASSQSTGTGYEQYF.

This clone was recorded only once. The rearrangement uses TRBV7-8 and TRBJ1-1; no clear D gene. Trimming removed 8 bases from V and 5 bases from J, with 18 bases in between. The CDR3 length is 14 residues. Germline V lookup: CDR1 SGHVS, CDR2 FQNEAQ. CDR3 loop: CASDPREGRTEAFF. The CDR3 region has the DNA TGTGCCAGCGACCCCCGAGAAGGGAGAACTGAAGCTTTCTTT.

The chain links TRBV9 to TRBJ2-7; 10 nucleotides align to TRBD2. J gave up 0 bases and V 2 bases, and 2 bases lay outside the gene matches. CDR3 length equals 15 residues. CDR1 is SGDLS, CDR2 YYNGEE, per germline. The CDR3 nucleotides are TGTGCCAGCAGCGTTAGCGGGGGGTCCTCCTACGAGCAGTACTTC. Its translation: CASSVSGGSSYEQYF. Filled out from reference TRBV9 and TRBJ2-7, the complete variable domain reads DSGVTQTPKHLITATGQRVTLRCSPRSGDLSVYWYQQSLDQGLQFLIQYYNGEERAKGNILERFSAQQFPDLHSELNLSSLELGDSALYFCASSVSGGSSYEQYFGPGTRLTVT.

The rearrangement joins TRBV27 to TRBJ2-7, with 7 bases that match TRBD2. The CDR3 spans 12 residues. The germline gives CDR1 MNHEY, CDR2 SMNVEV (reference sequence). The J segment lost 7 bases and the V segment lost 6 bases, leaving 6 bases of the junction unmatched. The chain's CDR3 is CASSPGGFEQYF. CDR3 nucleotide sequence: TGTGCCAGCAGCCCCGGGGGGTTTGAGCAGTACTTC.

The J gene is TRBJ1-2, the V gene TRBV6-1; D may be TRBD1 (5 bases). The CDR3 spans 14 residues. Trimming took off 3 bases at V and 2 bases at J, with 10 bases between the two ends. Germline V gene sequence: CDR1 MNHNS, CDR2 SASEGT. The DNA for the CDR3 is TGTGCCAGCAGTGACCCGACAGTCAACTATGGCTACACCTTC. Protein: CASSDPTVNYGYTF.

This clone was detected only once. The J gene is TRBJ2-3, the V gene TRBV29-1, with TRBD2 as a possible D gene (5 bases). The germline CDR1 and CDR2 sequences are SQVTM and ANQGSEA. Trimming took off 8 bases at V and 5 bases at J, with 8 bases between the two ends. The CDR3 length is 10 residues. This CDR3 is CSTREDTQYF. Here the CDR3 DNA reads TGCAGCACCCGGGAAGATACGCAGTATTTT.

The V gene is TRBV28, the J gene TRBJ1-4; D not resolved. V was trimmed by 3 bases and J by 10 bases, leaving 15 bases between them. This CDR3 contains 14 residues. Germline CDR1 MDHEN, CDR2 SYDVKM. The CDR3 reads CASSLRQPLGKLFF. In DNA form, the CDR3 reads TGTGCCAGCAGTTTGAGGCAACCCCTGGGAAAACTGTTTTTT.

This clone was detected only once. V is TRBV7-2 and J is TRBJ2-3; TRBD1 matches at 9 bases. The CDR3 totals 15 residues. The germline V gene has CDR1 SGHTA and CDR2 FQGNSA. V trimming: 1 base; J trimming: 4 bases; junction bases outside the gene matches: 3. CDR3 in DNA: TGTGCCAGCAGCTTAGTAGGGGACAGGGCAGATACGCAGTATTTT. Amino acid sequence: CASSLVGDRADTQYF.

This clone appeared a few times. Other DNA sequences within the sample encode an identical CDR3. J is TRBJ1-1 and V is TRBV27; D gene uncertain. Germline lookup yields CDR1 MNHEY and CDR2 SMNVEV (reference sequence). The CDR3 loop spans 14 amino acids. V shed 3 bases and J shed 0 bases, with 8 bases lying between them. The CDR3 nucleotides read TGTGCCAGCAGTTTCGACATTTTGAACACTGAAGCTTTCTTT. Amino acid sequence: CASSFDILNTEAFF.

The genes are TRBV4-1 and TRBJ2-5; D not resolved. The CDR3 length is 14 residues. From germline, CDR1 is MGHRA and CDR2 YSYEKL. Trimming left V 1 base short and J 5 bases short, with 11 bases between. Written as DNA, the CDR3 is TGCGCCAGCAGCCAAGCCTTACTTGTCGAGACCCAGTACTTC. Translation: CASSQALLVETQYF.